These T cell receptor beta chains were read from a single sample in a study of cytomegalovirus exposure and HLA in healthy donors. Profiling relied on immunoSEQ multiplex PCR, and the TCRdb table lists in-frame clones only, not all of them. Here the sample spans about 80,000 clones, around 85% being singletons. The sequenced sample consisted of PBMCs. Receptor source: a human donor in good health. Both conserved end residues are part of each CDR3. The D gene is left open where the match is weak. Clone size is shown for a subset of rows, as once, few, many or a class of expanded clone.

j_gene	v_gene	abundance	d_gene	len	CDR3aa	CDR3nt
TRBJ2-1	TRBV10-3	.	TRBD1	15	CAISDSGTGGREQFF	TGTGCCATCAGTGATTCTGGGACAGGGGGCCGTGAGCAGTTCTTC
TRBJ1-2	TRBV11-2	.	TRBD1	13	CASSLGTGDGYTF	TGTGCCAGCAGCTTAGGGACAGGGGATGGCTACACCTTC
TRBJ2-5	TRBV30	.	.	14	CASRGTVRKETQYF	TGTGCCTCTCGGGGAACCGTTCGAAAAGAGACCCAGTACTTC
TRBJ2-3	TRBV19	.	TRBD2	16	CATYRGGGASTDTQYF	TGTGCCACTTACAGGGGCGGGGGGGCTAGCACAGATACGCAGTATTTT
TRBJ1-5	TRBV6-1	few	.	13	CASSANRLEPQHF	TGTGCCAGCAGTGCTAACCGACTGGAGCCCCAGCATTTT
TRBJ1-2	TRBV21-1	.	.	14	CASSGTHYNYGYTF	TGTGCCAGCAGCGGGACACATTATAACTATGGCTACACCTTC
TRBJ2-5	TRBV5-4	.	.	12	CASSLVPETQYF	TGTGCCAGCAGCTTGGTTCCGGAGACCCAGTACTTC
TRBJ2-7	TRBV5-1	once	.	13	CASSLTGTYEQYF	TGCGCCAGCAGCTTAACAGGGACCTACGAGCAGTACTTC
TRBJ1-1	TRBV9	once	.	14	CASSPLAGNTEAFF	TGTGCCAGCAGCCCCTTGGCGGGGAACACTGAAGCTTTCTTT
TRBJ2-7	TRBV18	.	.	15	CASSPPGLGSYEQYF	TGTGCCAGCTCACCACCGGGACTGGGCTCCTACGAGCAGTACTTC
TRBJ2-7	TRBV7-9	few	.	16	CASSLDVGQVNYEQYF	TGTGCCAGCAGCTTAGACGTTGGCCAGGTCAACTACGAGCAGTACTTC
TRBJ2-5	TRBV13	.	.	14	CASSLGYGGETQYF	TGTGCCAGCAGCTTAGGGTACGGCGGGGAGACCCAGTACTTC
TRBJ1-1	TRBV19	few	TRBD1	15	CASGPDRGYGTEAFF	TGTGCCAGTGGACCGGACAGGGGATATGGCACTGAAGCTTTCTTT
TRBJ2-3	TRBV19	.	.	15	CASSILDSSTDTQYF	TGTGCCAGTAGTATATTGGACAGTAGCACAGATACGCAGTATTTT
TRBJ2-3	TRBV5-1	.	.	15	CASSRRDFSTDTQYF	TGCGCCAGCAGCCGCCGGGACTTCAGCACAGATACGCAGTATTTT
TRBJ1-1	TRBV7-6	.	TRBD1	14	CASSLGQRNTEAFF	TGTGCCAGCAGCTTGGGACAGCGGAACACTGAAGCTTTCTTT
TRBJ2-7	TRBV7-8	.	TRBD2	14	CASTMTSGAYEQYF	TGTGCCAGCACCATGACTAGCGGGGCCTACGAGCAGTACTTC
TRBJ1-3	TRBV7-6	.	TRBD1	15	CASSSGTGTGNTIYF	TGTGCCAGCAGCTCCGGGACAGGGACTGGAAACACCATATATTTT
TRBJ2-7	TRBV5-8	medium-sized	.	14	CASSLVGVTYEQYF	TGTGCCAGCAGCTTGGTTGGAGTTACCTACGAGCAGTACTTC
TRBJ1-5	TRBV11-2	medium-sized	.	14	CASSLGGNNQPQHF	TGTGCCAGCAGCTTAGGCGGCAATAATCAGCCCCAGCATTTT
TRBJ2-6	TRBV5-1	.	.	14	CASREISGANVLTF	TGCGCCAGCAGAGAGATCTCTGGGGCCAACGTCCTGACTTTC
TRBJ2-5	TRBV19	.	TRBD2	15	CASRDERGGGETQYF	TGTGCCAGTAGGGATGAGCGGGGGGGCGGAGAGACCCAGTACTTC
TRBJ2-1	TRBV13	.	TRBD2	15	CASRQLAGERDEQFF	TGTGCCAGCAGGCAGCTAGCGGGGGAGAGGGATGAGCAGTTCTTC
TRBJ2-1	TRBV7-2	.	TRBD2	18	CASRNLTSGGYSYNEQFF	TGTGCCAGCAGAAATCTAACTAGCGGGGGATACTCCTACAATGAGCAGTTCTTC
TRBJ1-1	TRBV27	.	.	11	CASGESKEAFF	TGTGCCAGCGGAGAGTCAAAAGAAGCTTTCTTT
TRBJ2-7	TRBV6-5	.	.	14	CASSYLSRGSEQYF	TGTGCCAGCAGTTACCTCTCGCGGGGATCGGAGCAGTACTTC
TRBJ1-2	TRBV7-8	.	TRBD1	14	CASSLSGQAHGYTF	TGTGCCAGCAGCTTATCCGGACAGGCCCATGGCTACACCTTC
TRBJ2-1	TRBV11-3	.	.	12	CASSWRGGEQFF	TGTGCCAGCAGCTGGCGGGGAGGTGAGCAGTTCTTC
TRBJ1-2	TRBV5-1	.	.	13	CASRVDRSYGYTF	TGCGCCAGCAGAGTCGACAGATCCTATGGCTACACCTTC
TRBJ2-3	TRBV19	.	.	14	CASSLARKTDTQYF	TGTGCCAGTAGTCTAGCTAGGAAAACAGATACGCAGTATTTT
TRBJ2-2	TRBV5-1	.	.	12	CATTENTGELFF	TGCGCCACCACAGAGAACACCGGGGAGCTGTTTTTT
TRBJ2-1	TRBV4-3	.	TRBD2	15	CASSPGLETYNEQFF	TGCGCCAGCAGCCCCGGACTAGAAACCTACAATGAGCAGTTCTTC
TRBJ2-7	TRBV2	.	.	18	CASSEWEGGAEGLYEQYF	TGTGCCAGCAGTGAATGGGAGGGGGGGGCAGAGGGCCTCTACGAGCAGTACTTC
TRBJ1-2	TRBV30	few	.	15	CAWSVRQTSNYGYTF	TGTGCCTGGAGTGTACGCCAGACATCTAACTATGGCTACACCTTC
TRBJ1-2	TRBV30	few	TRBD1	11	CAWSVQGTLAF	TGTGCCTGGAGTGTACAGGGGACTCTCGCCTTC
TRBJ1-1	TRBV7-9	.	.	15	CASSLSRGGRTEAFF	TGTGCCAGCAGCTTATCAAGGGGGGGGCGAACTGAAGCTTTCTTT
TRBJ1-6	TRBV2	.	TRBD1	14	CASRPMTGRSPLHF	TGTGCCAGCAGGCCTATGACAGGGAGGTCACCCCTCCACTTT
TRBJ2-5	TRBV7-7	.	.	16	CAIGGKSGRALETQYF	TGTGCCATTGGTGGGAAAAGCGGCCGCGCGTTGGAGACCCAGTACTTC
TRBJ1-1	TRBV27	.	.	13	CASSLAEGTEAFF	TGTGCCAGCAGCCTGGCGGAGGGGACTGAAGCTTTCTTT
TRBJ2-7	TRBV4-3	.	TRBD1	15	CASSQGTGGLYEQYF	TGCGCCAGCAGCCAAGGGACAGGGGGTCTCTACGAGCAGTACTTC
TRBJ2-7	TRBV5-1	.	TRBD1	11	CASGTGYEQYF	TGCGCCAGCGGGACAGGGTACGAGCAGTACTTC
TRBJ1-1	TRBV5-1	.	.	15	CASSLVVGRDTEAFF	TGCGCCAGCAGCTTGGTCGTGGGGAGGGACACTGAAGCTTTCTTT
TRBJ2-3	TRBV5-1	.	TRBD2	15	CASLRTGGASDTQYF	TGCGCCAGCTTACGGACCGGGGGGGCCTCAGATACGCAGTATTTT
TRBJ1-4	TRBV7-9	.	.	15	CSSSSPDSHNEKLFF	TGTTCCAGCAGCTCGCCGGACAGCCATAATGAAAAACTGTTTTTT